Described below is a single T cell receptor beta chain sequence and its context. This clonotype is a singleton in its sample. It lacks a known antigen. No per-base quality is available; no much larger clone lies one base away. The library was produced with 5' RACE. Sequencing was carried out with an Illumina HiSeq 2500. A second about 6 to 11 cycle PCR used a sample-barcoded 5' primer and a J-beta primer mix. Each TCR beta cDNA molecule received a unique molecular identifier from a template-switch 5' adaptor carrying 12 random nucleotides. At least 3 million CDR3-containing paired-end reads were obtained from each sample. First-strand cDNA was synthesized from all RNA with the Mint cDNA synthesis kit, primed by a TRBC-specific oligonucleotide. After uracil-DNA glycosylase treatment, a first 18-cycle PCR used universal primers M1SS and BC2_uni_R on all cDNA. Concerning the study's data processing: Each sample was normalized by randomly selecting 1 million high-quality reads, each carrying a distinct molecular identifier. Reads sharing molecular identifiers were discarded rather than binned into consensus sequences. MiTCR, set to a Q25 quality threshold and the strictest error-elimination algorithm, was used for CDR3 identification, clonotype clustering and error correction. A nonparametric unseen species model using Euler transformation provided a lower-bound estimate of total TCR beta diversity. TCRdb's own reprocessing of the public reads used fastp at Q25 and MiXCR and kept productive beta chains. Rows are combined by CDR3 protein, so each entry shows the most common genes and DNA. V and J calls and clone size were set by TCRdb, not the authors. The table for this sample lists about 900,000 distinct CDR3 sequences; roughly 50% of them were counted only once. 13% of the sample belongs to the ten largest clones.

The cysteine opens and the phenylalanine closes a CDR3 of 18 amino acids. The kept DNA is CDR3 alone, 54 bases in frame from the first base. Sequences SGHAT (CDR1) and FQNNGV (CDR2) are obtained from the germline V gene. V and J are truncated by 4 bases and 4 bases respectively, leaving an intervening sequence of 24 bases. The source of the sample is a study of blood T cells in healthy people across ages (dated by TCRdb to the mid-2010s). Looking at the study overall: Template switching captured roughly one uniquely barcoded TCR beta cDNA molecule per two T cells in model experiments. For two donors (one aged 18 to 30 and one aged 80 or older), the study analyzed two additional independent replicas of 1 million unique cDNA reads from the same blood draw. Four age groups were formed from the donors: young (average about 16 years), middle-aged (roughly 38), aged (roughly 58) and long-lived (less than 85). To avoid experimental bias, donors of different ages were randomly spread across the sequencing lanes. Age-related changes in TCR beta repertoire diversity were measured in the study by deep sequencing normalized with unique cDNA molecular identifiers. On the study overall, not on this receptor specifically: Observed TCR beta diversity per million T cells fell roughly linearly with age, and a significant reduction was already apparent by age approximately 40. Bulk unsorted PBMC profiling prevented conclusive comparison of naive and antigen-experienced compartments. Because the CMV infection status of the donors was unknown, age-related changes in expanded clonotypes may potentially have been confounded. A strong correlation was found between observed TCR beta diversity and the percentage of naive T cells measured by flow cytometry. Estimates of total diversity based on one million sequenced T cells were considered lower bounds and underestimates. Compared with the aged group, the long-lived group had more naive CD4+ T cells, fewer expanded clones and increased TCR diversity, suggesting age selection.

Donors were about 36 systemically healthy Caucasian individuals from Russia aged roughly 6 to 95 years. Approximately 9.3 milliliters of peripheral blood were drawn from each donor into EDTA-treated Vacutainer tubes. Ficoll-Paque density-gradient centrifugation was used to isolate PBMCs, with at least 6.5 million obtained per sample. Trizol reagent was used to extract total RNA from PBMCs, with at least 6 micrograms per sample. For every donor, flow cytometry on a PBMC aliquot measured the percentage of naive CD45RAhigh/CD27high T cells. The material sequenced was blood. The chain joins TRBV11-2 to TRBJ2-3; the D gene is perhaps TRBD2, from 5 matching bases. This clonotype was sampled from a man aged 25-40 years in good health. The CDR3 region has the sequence CASSSLRLVLHGADTQYF. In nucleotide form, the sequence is TGTGCCAGCAGCTCCCTGAGGTTGGTCCTTCACGGGGCAGATACGCAGTATTTT. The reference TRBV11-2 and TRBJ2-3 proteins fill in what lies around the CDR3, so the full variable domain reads EAGVAQSPRYKIIEKRQSVAFWCNPISGHATLYWYQQILGQGPKLLIQFQNNGVVDDSQLPKDRFSAERLKGVDSTLKIQPAKLEDSAVYLCASSSLRLVLHGADTQYFGPGTRLTVL.